One and the same sample provided the 2 T cell receptor beta chains below, sequenced in a study of blood T cell repertoires in COVID-19. The assay was immunoSEQ multiplex PCR, and TCRdb's table has in-frame clones only and misses some. The sample carries under 130,000 clones, roughly four fifths recorded once. The source material was peripheral blood. These receptors originate from a man aged 65 to 79 with active or convalescent COVID-19.

This clone appeared a single time. J is TRBJ2-7 and V is TRBV29-1; 7 nucleotides agree with TRBD1. Germline loops: CDR1 SQVTM, CDR2 ANQGSEA. The CDR3 totals 15 residues. J lost 2 bases, V lost 4 bases, and 11 bases had no gene match. CDR3 protein: CSVAFDRDQTYEQYF. CDR3 coding DNA: TGCAGCGTTGCATTTGACAGGGACCAAACCTACGAGCAGTACTTC.

In DNA, the CDR3 is TGTGCCAGCAGTTTCCCCAGGGGGGTCGGTGAAGCTTTCTTT. It translates to CASSFPRGVGEAFF. The V and J genes are TRBV28 and TRBJ1-1, with 7 positions matching TRBD1. V lost 3 bases and J lost 7; bases outside the gene matches: 8. CDR1 is MDHEN, CDR2 SYDVKM, per germline. This CDR3 has 14 residues. Looking up the rest from reference TRBV28 and TRBJ1-1 gives the full variable domain: DVKVTQSSRYLVKRTGEKVFLECVQDMDHENMFWYRQDPGLGLRLIYFSYDVKMKEKGDIPEGYSVSREKKERFSLILESASTNQTSMYLCASSFPRGVGEAFFGQGTRLTVV.